This T cell receptor beta chain was sequenced for a study of early T cells in non-severe SARS-CoV-2 infection. The CDR3 is 15 amino acids. CDR1 GTSNPN and CDR2 SVGIG come from the germline V gene (reference sequence). V lost 4 bases and J 3 bases, leaving 16 bases between the germline ends. Separate cDNA molecules each had unique molecular identifiers attached to them. One entry per CDR3 protein results from TCRdb running MiXCR on the 5' RACE reads. The sample has around 65,000 distinct CDR3 sequences; about 12% are singletons. This clonotype was observed many times. The chain joins TRBV30 to TRBJ2-1; D possibly uses TRBD1 or TRBD2 (5 bases each). The sample consisted of whole blood, taken at baseline. This sequence originates from an adult who was a healthcare worker with PCR-confirmed SARS-CoV-2 infection or an uninfected control (not recorded which). CDR3 sequence (DNA): TGTGCCTGGACTGAGAGGGGCAGAGACTACAATGAGCAGTTCTTC. Amino acids: CAWTERGRDYNEQFF.